The rows below give T cell receptor beta chains drawn from one sample of a study. Using its own MiXCR run on the RT-PCR reads, TCRdb lists one record per CDR3 protein. The repertoire holds about 680,000 distinct CDR3 sequences, 13% to 15% seen once, with around 3.3% in the top ten. Sequenced material: memory CD4+ T cells from blood. Every receptor here comes from a female donor in good health, serving as a healthy control. CDR3s include the opening cysteine and the closing phenylalanine or tryptophan. Fields, in order: V gene, clone size, J gene, D gene, CDR3 protein, CDR3 DNA. A D gene is named only where the DNA matches it firmly. Size tells how often a clone was seen (once, few, many) or the class of an expanded clone, and some rows leave it out.

V: TRBV27
size: -
J: TRBJ2-2
D: -
CDR3: CASRGAAELTGELFF
DNA: TGTGCCAGCAGGGGAGCGGCGGAACTCACCGGGGAGCTGTTTTTT

V: TRBV20-1
size: -
J: TRBJ1-2
D: -
CDR3: CSAISQGAGYTF
DNA: TGCAGTGCTATAAGTCAGGGCGCCGGCTACACCTTC

V: TRBV7-2
size: many
J: TRBJ2-3
D: -
CDR3: CASSLVSGGTDTQYF
DNA: TGTGCCAGCAGCCTCGTTAGCGGAGGCACAGATACGCAGTATTTT

V: TRBV6-2/TRBV6-3
size: -
J: TRBJ2-7
D: -
CDR3: CASTREREEYF
DNA: TGTGCCAGCACGAGGGAGAGGGAGGAGTACTTC

V: TRBV20-1
size: few
J: TRBJ1-2
D: -
CDR3: CSAATTGGSTGRQNYGYTF
DNA: TGCAGTGCCGCTACCACAGGCGGATCCACAGGGCGCCAAAACTATGGCTACACCTTC

V: TRBV10-3
size: few
J: TRBJ2-5
D: TRBD1
CDR3: CVISEGQPSQETQYF
DNA: TGTGTCATCAGTGAGGGACAGCCGTCCCAAGAGACCCAGTACTTC

V: TRBV5-1
size: few
J: TRBJ2-7
D: TRBD1
CDR3: CASSPWDRADEQYF
DNA: TGCGCCAGCAGCCCCTGGGACAGGGCCGACGAGCAGTACTTC

V: TRBV18
size: few
J: TRBJ1-1
D: -
CDR3: CASSPPVMGNTEAFF
DNA: TGTGCCAGCTCACCACCGGTAATGGGGAACACTGAAGCTTTCTTT

V: TRBV11-2
size: many
J: TRBJ2-1
D: TRBD2
CDR3: CASSSRLAGIYNEQFF
DNA: TGTGCCAGCAGCTCAAGACTAGCGGGGATCTACAATGAGCAGTTCTTC

V: TRBV20-1
size: -
J: TRBJ2-1
D: TRBD2
CDR3: CSAPQAGAHEQFF
DNA: TGCAGTGCTCCCCAAGCGGGGGCACATGAGCAGTTCTTC

V: TRBV7-9
size: few
J: TRBJ2-1
D: TRBD2
CDR3: CASSPRGSGNNEQFF
DNA: TGTGCCAGCAGCCCCCGGGGTAGCGGGAACAATGAGCAGTTCTTC

V: TRBV7-2
size: -
J: TRBJ2-3
D: TRBD2
CDR3: CASSGRLAGDGNTQYF
DNA: TGTGCCAGCAGCGGGCGACTAGCGGGAGACGGGAATACGCAGTATTTT

V: TRBV7-2
size: -
J: TRBJ2-5
D: TRBD2
CDR3: CASSFQLSSGKENQYF
DNA: TGTGCCAGCAGCTTCCAGCTTTCTAGCGGGAAAGAGAACCAGTACTTC

V: TRBV12-3/TRBV12-4
size: -
J: TRBJ1-5
D: -
CDR3: CASSPAGPRNQPQHF
DNA: TGTGCCAGCAGTCCTGCGGGGCCGCGCAATCAGCCCCAGCATTTT

V: TRBV20-1
size: few
J: TRBJ2-2
D: -
CDR3: CSANQGVTGELFF
DNA: TGCAGTGCTAACCAGGGAGTAACCGGGGAGCTGTTTTTT

V: TRBV10-3
size: few
J: TRBJ1-5
D: -
CDR3: CAITRGLDQPQHF
DNA: TGTGCCATCACTCGGGGCCTGGATCAGCCCCAGCATTTT

V: TRBV4-3
size: few
J: TRBJ2-3
D: TRBD2
CDR3: CASSQGGPAGGWGDTQYF
DNA: TGCGCCAGCAGCCAAGGGGGGCCAGCGGGAGGCTGGGGTGATACGCAGTATTTT

V: TRBV25-1
size: few
J: TRBJ2-5
D: -
CDR3: CASSTRTEETQYF
DNA: TGTGCCAGCAGTACACGGACGGAAGAGACCCAGTACTTC

V: TRBV28
size: few
J: TRBJ2-7
D: TRBD1
CDR3: CASSSGTDKPYEQYF
DNA: TGTGCCAGCAGTTCAGGGACAGACAAGCCCTACGAGCAGTACTTC

V: TRBV28
size: few
J: TRBJ2-2
D: -
CDR3: CASSPAGRGNTGELFF
DNA: TGTGCCAGTTCCCCGGCGGGACGGGGAAACACCGGGGAGCTGTTTTTT

V: TRBV20-1
size: -
J: TRBJ2-3
D: -
CDR3: CSAHKGLGSTDTQYF
DNA: TGCAGTGCTCATAAAGGACTGGGGAGCACAGATACGCAGTATTTT

V: TRBV20-1
size: -
J: TRBJ1-5
D: TRBD1
CDR3: CSARDRKDRALPSNQPQHF
DNA: TGCAGTGCTAGAGATCGGAAGGACAGGGCTCTGCCCAGCAATCAGCCCCAGCATTTT

V: TRBV3-1
size: -
J: TRBJ2-7
D: -
CDR3: CASSQAIYEQYF
DNA: TGTGCCAGCAGTCAAGCGATCTACGAGCAGTACTTC

V: TRBV20-1
size: few
J: TRBJ2-2
D: -
CDR3: CSASGRNTGELFF
DNA: TGCAGTGCTAGCGGGAGGAACACCGGGGAGCTGTTTTTT

V: TRBV4-1
size: few
J: TRBJ1-5
D: -
CDR3: CASSLGESQPQHF
DNA: TGCGCCAGCAGCCTGGGGGAAAGTCAGCCCCAGCATTTT

V: TRBV20-1
size: -
J: TRBJ1-5
D: TRBD1
CDR3: CSAPGQGGGQPQHF
DNA: TGCAGTGCTCCGGGACAGGGTGGTGGGCAGCCCCAGCATTTT

V: TRBV18
size: -
J: TRBJ1-3
D: -
CDR3: CASSPRRQKDSGNTIYF
DNA: TGTGCCAGCTCACCAAGGCGCCAGAAAGACTCTGGAAACACCATATATTTT

V: TRBV12-3/TRBV12-4
size: many
J: TRBJ2-2
D: -
CDR3: CASSLQLGDTGELFF
DNA: TGTGCCAGCAGCCTCCAGCTGGGGGACACCGGGGAGCTGTTTTTT

V: TRBV9
size: -
J: TRBJ2-7
D: TRBD1
CDR3: CASSARDRVYEQYF
DNA: TGTGCCAGCAGCGCCCGGGACAGGGTGTACGAGCAGTACTTC

V: TRBV12-3/TRBV12-4
size: many
J: TRBJ1-2
D: -
CDR3: CASSLGGSVGYGYTF
DNA: TGTGCCAGCAGTTTAGGGGGCTCGGTTGGTTATGGCTACACCTTC

V: TRBV5-1
size: -
J: TRBJ1-2
D: -
CDR3: CATSLDRNYGYTF
DNA: TGCGCCACCTCTCTCGACAGGAACTATGGCTACACCTTC

V: TRBV10-3
size: -
J: TRBJ2-1
D: TRBD2
CDR3: CAIRGLGAGEQFF
DNA: TGTGCCATAAGAGGACTAGGGGCGGGTGAGCAGTTCTTC

V: TRBV7-9
size: few
J: TRBJ2-3
D: TRBD2
CDR3: CASSSRLAGGLKDTQYF
DNA: TGTGCCAGCAGCTCCCGATTGGCGGGGGGGCTCAAGGATACGCAGTATTTT

V: TRBV12-3/TRBV12-4
size: few
J: TRBJ2-1
D: TRBD2
CDR3: CASRGGTSGYSYNEQFF
DNA: TGTGCCAGCAGAGGGGGGACTAGCGGATACTCCTACAATGAGCAGTTCTTC

V: TRBV6-5
size: many
J: TRBJ2-7
D: -
CDR3: CATKRRLSYYEQYF
DNA: TGTGCCACCAAAAGACGGTTAAGTTACTACGAGCAGTACTTC

V: TRBV27
size: many
J: TRBJ1-5
D: -
CDR3: CASSLMAGSEGQPQHF
DNA: TGTGCCAGCAGTTTAATGGCAGGCTCTGAGGGTCAGCCCCAGCATTTT

V: TRBV5-1
size: -
J: TRBJ1-1
D: -
CDR3: CASSPSPGDTEAFF
DNA: TGCGCCAGCAGCCCCAGTCCCGGGGACACTGAAGCTTTCTTT

V: TRBV12-3/TRBV12-4
size: many
J: TRBJ2-1
D: -
CDR3: CASSPMGNEQFF
DNA: TGTGCCAGCAGCCCGATGGGTAATGAGCAGTTCTTC

V: TRBV12-3/TRBV12-4
size: few
J: TRBJ1-2
D: -
CDR3: CASAGGVYGYTF
DNA: TGTGCCAGTGCGGGGGGTGTCTACGGCTACACCTTC

V: TRBV5-1
size: -
J: TRBJ1-1
D: -
CDR3: CASSLDSSGGTEAFF
DNA: TGCGCCAGCAGCTTGGATTCATCCGGGGGCACTGAAGCTTTCTTT

V: TRBV20-1
size: few
J: TRBJ2-3
D: -
CDR3: CSARDLLASASTDTQYF
DNA: TGCAGTGCTAGAGATCTACTGGCTAGCGCCAGCACAGATACGCAGTATTTT

V: TRBV7-9
size: few
J: TRBJ1-2
D: -
CDR3: CASSLERSYGYTF
DNA: TGTGCCAGCAGCTTAGAGCGCAGTTATGGCTACACCTTC

V: TRBV5-1
size: few
J: TRBJ1-6
D: -
CDR3: CASSSGGMGNNSPLHF
DNA: TGCGCCAGCAGCTCCGGGGGTATGGGGAATAATTCACCCCTCCACTTT

V: TRBV3-1
size: -
J: TRBJ2-1
D: -
CDR3: CASRTGTSFGEQFF
DNA: TGTGCCAGCAGGACCGGGACCTCCTTTGGGGAGCAGTTCTTC

V: TRBV4-3
size: few
J: TRBJ1-1
D: -
CDR3: CASRTNTVTEAFF
DNA: TGCGCCAGCAGAACAAACACAGTCACTGAAGCTTTCTTT

V: TRBV15
size: many
J: TRBJ2-5
D: -
CDR3: CATSRDGRQGGTQYF
DNA: TGTGCCACCAGCAGAGATGGGCGTCAGGGGGGGACCCAGTACTTC